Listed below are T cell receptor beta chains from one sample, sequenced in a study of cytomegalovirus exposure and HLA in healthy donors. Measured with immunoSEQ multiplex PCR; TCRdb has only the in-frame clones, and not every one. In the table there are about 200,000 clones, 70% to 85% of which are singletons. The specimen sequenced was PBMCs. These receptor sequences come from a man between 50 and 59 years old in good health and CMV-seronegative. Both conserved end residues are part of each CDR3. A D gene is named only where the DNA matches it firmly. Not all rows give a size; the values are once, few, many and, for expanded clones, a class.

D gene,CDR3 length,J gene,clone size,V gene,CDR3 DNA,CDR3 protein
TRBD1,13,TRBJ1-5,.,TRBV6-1,TGTGCCAGTGCGACAGGGGTGGGCCAGCCCCAGCATTTT,CASATGVGQPQHF
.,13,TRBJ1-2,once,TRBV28,TGTGCCAGCAGTTTCACGACGGGCTATGGCTACACCTTC,CASSFTTGYGYTF
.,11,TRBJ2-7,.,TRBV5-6,TGTGCCAGCAGCTTGCGCTACGAGCAGTACTTC,CASSLRYEQYF
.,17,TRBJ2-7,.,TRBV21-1,TGTGCCAGCAGCAAATACCACTCCAGCGCATCGAGGCACGAGCAGTACTTC,CASSKYHSSASRHEQYF
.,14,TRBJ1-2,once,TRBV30,TGTGCCTGGAAGAAGGGGGGGCCAAACTATGGCTACACCTTC,CAWKKGGPNYGYTF
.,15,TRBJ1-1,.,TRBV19,TGTGCCAGTATTCCCAGAGGGCCCATGAACACTGAAGCTTTCTTT,CASIPRGPMNTEAFF
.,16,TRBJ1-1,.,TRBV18,TGTGCCAGCTCGCCTAGCGGGGGCCTTCAGGATACTGAAGCTTTCTTT,CASSPSGGLQDTEAFF
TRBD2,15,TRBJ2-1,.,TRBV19,TGTGCCAGTAGATCCGGGACTAGCGACTACAATGAGCAGTTCTTC,CASRSGTSDYNEQFF
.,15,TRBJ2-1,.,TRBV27,TGTGCCAGCTCCCAAAAGCGGAGCTCCTACAATGAGCAGTTCTTC,CASSQKRSSYNEQFF
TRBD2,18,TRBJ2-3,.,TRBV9,TGTGCCAGCAGCGTACGACTAGCGGGAGGGCGGGGCACAGATACGCAGTATTTT,CASSVRLAGGRGTDTQYF
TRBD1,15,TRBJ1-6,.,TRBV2,TGTGCCAGCAAGGGACAGGGGAGTTTGGATTCACCCCTCCACTTT,CASKGQGSLDSPLHF
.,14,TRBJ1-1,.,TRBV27,TGTGCCAGCAGTCCCATGCAGGTGAACACTGAAGCTTTCTTT,CASSPMQVNTEAFF
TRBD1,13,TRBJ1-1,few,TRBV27,TGTGCCAGCAGTGGGACAGGGGGAATGATAGCTTTCTTT,CASSGTGGMIAFF
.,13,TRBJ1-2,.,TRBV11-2,TGTGCCAGCAGCTTAGCGGGAAACTATGGCTACACCTTC,CASSLAGNYGYTF
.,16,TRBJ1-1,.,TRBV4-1,TGCGCCAGCAGCCAAGCCGCAGGGGTAAAGAACACTGAAGCTTTCTTT,CASSQAAGVKNTEAFF
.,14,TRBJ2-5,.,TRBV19,TGTGCCAGTAGTATAGGACAGTTAGGGGGGACCCAGTACTTC,CASSIGQLGGTQYF
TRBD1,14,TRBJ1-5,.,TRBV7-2,TGTGCCAGCAGCCTGGGACAGGGGGGACAGCCCCAGCATTTT,CASSLGQGGQPQHF
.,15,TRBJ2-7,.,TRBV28,TGTGCCAGCAGTTCTGGACAGACCTACTCCTACGAGCAGTACTTC,CASSSGQTYSYEQYF
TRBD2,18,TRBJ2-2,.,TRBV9,TGTGCCAGCAGCGTTAGACTAGCGGGAGGGCCGGGGACCGGGGAGCTGTTTTTT,CASSVRLAGGPGTGELFF
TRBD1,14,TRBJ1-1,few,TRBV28,TGTGCCAGCACCCGGGACAGTTTGAACACTGAAGCTTTCTTT,CASTRDSLNTEAFF
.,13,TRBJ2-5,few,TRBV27,TGTGCCAGCAGTTTATTAGAAAAAGAGACCCAGTACTTC,CASSLLEKETQYF
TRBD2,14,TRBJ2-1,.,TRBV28,TGTGCCAGCAGTGGGCTAGCGGTTTACAATGAGCAGTTCTTC,CASSGLAVYNEQFF
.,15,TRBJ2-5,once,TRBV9,TGTGCCAGCAGCGTGTCGGGATCCCAGCGGGAGACCCAGTACTTC,CASSVSGSQRETQYF
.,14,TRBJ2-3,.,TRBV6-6,TGTGCCAGCTCAGGGTCCCCAAGCACAGATACGCAGTATTTT,CASSGSPSTDTQYF
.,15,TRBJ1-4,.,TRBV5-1,TGCGCCAGCAGCTTGGCCGCGACAGATAATGAAAAACTGTTTTTT,CASSLAATDNEKLFF
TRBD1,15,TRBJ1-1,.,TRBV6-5,TGTGCCAGCCAGCAACTGACTAGACAGGGTTCTGAAGCTTTCTTT,CASQQLTRQGSEAFF
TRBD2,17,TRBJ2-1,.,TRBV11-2,TGTGCCAGCAGCTTACGCCCAAACTGGGAGGGTGGGAATGAGCAGTTCTTC,CASSLRPNWEGGNEQFF
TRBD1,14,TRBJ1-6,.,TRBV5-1,TGCGCCAGCAGACGGACAGGGGATAATTCACCCCTCCACTTT,CASRRTGDNSPLHF
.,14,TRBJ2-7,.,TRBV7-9,TGTGCCAGCGGCCTCCAGGGCACCACCGACGAGCAGTACTTC,CASGLQGTTDEQYF
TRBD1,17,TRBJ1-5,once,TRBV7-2,TGTGCCAGCAGCTTAGCGGGGGCAGGGGGTAGCAATCAGCCCCAGCATTTT,CASSLAGAGGSNQPQHF
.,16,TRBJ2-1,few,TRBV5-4,TGTGCCAGCAGCCCGGCCCCCGGCGCGGGTCTTAATGAGCAGTTCTTC,CASSPAPGAGLNEQFF
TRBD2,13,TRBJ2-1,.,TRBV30,TGTGCCTGGAGTGTACTAGCGGGAGGGCCTGGGTTCTTC,CAWSVLAGGPGFF
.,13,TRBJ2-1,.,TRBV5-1,TGCGCCAGCTTCGACAGGACAAACAATGAGCAGTTCTTC,CASFDRTNNEQFF
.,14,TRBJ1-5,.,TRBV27,TGTGCCAGCAGTTTAGATCGGGTCAATCAGCCCCAGCATTTT,CASSLDRVNQPQHF
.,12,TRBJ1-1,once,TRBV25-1,TGTGCCAGCAGGAAGGGGCCATCTGGGGCTTTCTTT,CASRKGPSGAFF
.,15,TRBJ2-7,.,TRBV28,TGTGCCAGCAGCTTGAAAAGGACATCCTCCTACGAGCAGTACTTC,CASSLKRTSSYEQYF
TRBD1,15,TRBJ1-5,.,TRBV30,TGTGCCTGGAGTGGCCCGGGACAGAATAATCAGCCCCAGCATTTT,CAWSGPGQNNQPQHF
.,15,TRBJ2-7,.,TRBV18,TGTGCCAGCTCACCCGGGAGCGGAAGCTCCTACGAGCAGTACTTC,CASSPGSGSSYEQYF
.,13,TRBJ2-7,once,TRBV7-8,TGTGCCAGCAGCTTAACCCCCTCGGCAGGGCAGTACTTC,CASSLTPSAGQYF
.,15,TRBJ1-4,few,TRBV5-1,TGCGCCAGCAGCTTGGCCCAAGGGGATGGGGAAAAACTGTTTTTT,CASSLAQGDGEKLFF
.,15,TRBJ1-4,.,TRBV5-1,TGCGCCAGCAGCTTGCGGACAGCAACTAATGAAAAACTGTTTTTT,CASSLRTATNEKLFF
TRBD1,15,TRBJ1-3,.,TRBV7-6,TGTGCCAGCAGCTTGGACAGGGGCGCTAGAAACACCATATATTTT,CASSLDRGARNTIYF
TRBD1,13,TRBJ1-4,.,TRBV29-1,TGCAGCGTTCCACAGGGGGGTGGTGAAAAACTGTTTTTT,CSVPQGGGEKLFF
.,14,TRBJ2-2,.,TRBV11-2,TGTGCCAGCAGCGTGGGCCGGAGGGCCGGGGAGCTGTTTTTT,CASSVGRRAGELFF
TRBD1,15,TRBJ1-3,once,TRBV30,TGTGCCTGGAGTCTCCCCAGGGGGACTGGAAACACCATATATTTT,CAWSLPRGTGNTIYF
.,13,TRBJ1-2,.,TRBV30,TGTGCCTGGAGTGGGGTCAGGGCCACTGGCTACACCTTC,CAWSGVRATGYTF
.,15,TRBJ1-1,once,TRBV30,TGTGCCTGGAGTGTATGGGAAGGGGGGAACACTGAAGCTTTCTTT,CAWSVWEGGNTEAFF